This T cell receptor (beta chain) was captured in a study of blood T cell repertoires in COVID-19. Across the study: Specimens from acute and convalescent COVID-19 originated in the United States, Italy and Spain. The cDNA or gDNA used as material had been derived from T cells, B-cell-depleted T cells, or PBMCs.

Per the authors' pipeline: Researchers report that nucleated cell counts were estimated from reference gene primer amplification. The assay was immunoSEQ multiplex PCR, and TCRdb's table has in-frame clones only and misses some. The DNA gave D and trimming, while V, J and clone size come from that table. The top ten hold 4.8% of the sample, which has some 210,000 clones, about 88% seen once. The clonotype comes from a woman aged 40-49 years with acute or convalescent COVID-19. The source material was peripheral blood.

For the CDR3, the DNA is TGTGCCAGCAAGATCGGGACAGACTATAATTCACCCCTCCACTTT. Residues: CASKIGTDYNSPLHF. The chain uses TRBV2 and TRBJ1-6, with TRBD1 matching 7 bases. V lost 7 bases and J lost 3; bases outside the gene matches: 6. The V gene's germline CDR1 is SNHLY and CDR2 FYNNEI. The CDR3 totals 15 residues.